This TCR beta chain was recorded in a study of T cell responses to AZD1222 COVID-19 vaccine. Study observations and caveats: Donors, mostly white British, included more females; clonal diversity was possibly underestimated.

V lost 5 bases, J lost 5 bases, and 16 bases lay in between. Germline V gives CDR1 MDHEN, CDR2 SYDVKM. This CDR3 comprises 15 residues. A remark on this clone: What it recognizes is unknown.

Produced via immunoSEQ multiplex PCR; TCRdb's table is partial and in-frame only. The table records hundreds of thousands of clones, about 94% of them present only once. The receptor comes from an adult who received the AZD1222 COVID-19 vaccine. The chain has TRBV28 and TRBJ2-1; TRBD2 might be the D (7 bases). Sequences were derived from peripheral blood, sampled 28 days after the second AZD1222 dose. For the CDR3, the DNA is TGTGCCAGCAGTAAGGGGGGGTCCCTAAACAATGAGCAGTTCTTC. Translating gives CASSKGGSLNNEQFF. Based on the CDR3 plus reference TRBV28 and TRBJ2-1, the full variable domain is DVKVTQSSRYLVKRTGEKVFLECVQDMDHENMFWYRQDPGLGLRLIYFSYDVKMKEKGDIPEGYSVSREKKERFSLILESASTNQTSMYLCASSKGGSLNNEQFFGPGTRLTVL.